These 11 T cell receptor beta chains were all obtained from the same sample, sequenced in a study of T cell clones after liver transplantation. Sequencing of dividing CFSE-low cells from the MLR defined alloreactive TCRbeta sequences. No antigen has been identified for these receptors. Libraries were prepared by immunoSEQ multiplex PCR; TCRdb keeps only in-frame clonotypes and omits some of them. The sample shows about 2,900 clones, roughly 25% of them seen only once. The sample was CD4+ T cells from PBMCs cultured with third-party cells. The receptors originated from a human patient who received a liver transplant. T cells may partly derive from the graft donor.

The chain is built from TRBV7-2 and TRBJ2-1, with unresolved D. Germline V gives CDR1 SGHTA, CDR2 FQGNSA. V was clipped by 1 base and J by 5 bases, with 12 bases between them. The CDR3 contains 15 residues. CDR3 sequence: CASSLGHLVNNEQFF. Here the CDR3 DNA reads TGTGCCAGCAGCTTAGGACACCTGGTCAACAATGAGCAGTTCTTC.

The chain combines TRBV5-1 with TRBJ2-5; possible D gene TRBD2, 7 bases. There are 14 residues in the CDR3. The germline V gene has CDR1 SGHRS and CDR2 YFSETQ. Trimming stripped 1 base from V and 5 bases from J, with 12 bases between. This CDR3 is CASSLRGRDETQYF. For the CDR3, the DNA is TGCGCCAGCAGCTTGAGGGGGAGGGATGAGACCCAGTACTTC.

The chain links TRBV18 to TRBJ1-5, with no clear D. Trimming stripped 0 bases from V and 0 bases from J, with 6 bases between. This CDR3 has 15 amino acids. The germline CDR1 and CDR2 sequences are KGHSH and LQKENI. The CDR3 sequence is CASSPPGSSNQPQHF. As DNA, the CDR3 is TGTGCCAGCTCACCACCTGGGAGTAGCAATCAGCCCCAGCATTTT. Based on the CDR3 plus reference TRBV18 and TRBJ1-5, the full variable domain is NAGVMQNPRHLVRRRGQEARLRCSPMKGHSHVYWYRQLPEEGLKFMVYLQKENIIDESGMPKERFSAEFPKEGPSILRIQQVVRGDSAAYFCASSPPGSSNQPQHFGDGTRLSIL.

CDR3 in amino acids: CASSLGDRANEQFF. The DNA of the CDR3 is TGCGCCAGCAGCTTGGGGGACAGGGCCAATGAGCAGTTCTTC. The rearrangement joins TRBV5-1 to TRBJ2-1; 9 nucleotides agree with TRBD1. This CDR3 is 14 amino acids long. The germline gives CDR1 SGHRS, CDR2 YFSETQ. J was trimmed by 6 bases and V by 0 bases; bases with no gene match: 1. The entire variable domain, with the rest obtained from reference TRBV5-1 and TRBJ2-1, is as follows: KAGVTQTPRYLIKTRGQQVTLSCSPISGHRSVSWYQQTPGQGLQFLFEYFSETQRNKGNFPGRFSGRQFSNSRSEMNVSTLELGDSALYLCASSLGDRANEQFFGPGTRLTVL.

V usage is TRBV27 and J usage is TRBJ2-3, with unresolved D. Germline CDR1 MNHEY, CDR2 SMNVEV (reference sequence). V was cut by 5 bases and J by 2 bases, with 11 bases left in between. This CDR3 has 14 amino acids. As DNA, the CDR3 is TGTGCCAGCAGTCCCCGTTTGACCACAGATACGCAGTATTTT. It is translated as CASSPRLTTDTQYF.

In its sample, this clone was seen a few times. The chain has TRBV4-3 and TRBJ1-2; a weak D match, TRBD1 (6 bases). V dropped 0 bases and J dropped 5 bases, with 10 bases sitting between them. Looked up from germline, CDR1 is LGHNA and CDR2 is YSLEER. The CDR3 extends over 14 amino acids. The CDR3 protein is CASSQDWTDYGYTF. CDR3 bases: TGCGCCAGCAGCCAAGATTGGACAGATTATGGCTACACCTTC.

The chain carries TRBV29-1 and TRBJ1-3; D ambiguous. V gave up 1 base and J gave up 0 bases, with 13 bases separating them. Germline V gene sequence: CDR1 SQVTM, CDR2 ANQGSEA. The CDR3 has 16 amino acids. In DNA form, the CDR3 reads TGCAGCGTTGAAGGTCAGAAGACGAGCTCTGGAAACACCATATATTTT. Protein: CSVEGQKTSSGNTIYF. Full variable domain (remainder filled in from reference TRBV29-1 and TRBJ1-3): SAVISQKPSRDICQRGTSLTIQCQVDSQVTMMFWYRQQPGQSLTLIATANQGSEATYESGFVIDKFPISRPNLTFSTLTVSNMSPEDSSIYLCSVEGQKTSSGNTIYFGEGSWLTVV.

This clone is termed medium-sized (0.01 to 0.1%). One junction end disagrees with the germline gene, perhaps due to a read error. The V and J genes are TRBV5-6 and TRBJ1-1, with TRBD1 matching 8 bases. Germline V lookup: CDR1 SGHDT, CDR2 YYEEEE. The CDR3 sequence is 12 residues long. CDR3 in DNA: TGTGCCAGCAGTGGTAACCGACAGGGGAGGGTCTTT. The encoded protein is CASSGNRQGRVF.

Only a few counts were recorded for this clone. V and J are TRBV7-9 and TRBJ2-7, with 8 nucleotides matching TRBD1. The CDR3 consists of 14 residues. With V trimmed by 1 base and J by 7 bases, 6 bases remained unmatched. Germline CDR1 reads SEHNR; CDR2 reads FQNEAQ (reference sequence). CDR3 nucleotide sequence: TGTGCCAGCAGCTTAGGTCAGGGGGCCTGGGAGCAGTACTTC. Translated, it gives CASSLGQGAWEQYF.

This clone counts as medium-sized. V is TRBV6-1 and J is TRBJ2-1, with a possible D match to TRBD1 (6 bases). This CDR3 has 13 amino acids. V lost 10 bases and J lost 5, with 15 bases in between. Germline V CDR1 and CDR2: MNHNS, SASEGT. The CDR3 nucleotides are TGTGCCACTTGGGGGCTCAGCGACAATGAGCAGTTCTTC. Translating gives CATWGLSDNEQFF.

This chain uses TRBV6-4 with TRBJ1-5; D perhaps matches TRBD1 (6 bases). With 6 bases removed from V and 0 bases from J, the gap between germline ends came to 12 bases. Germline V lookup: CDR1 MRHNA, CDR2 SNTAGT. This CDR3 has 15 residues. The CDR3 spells CASRADSSSNQPQHF. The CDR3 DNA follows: TGTGCCAGCAGAGCGGACAGTTCTAGCAATCAGCCCCAGCATTTT.